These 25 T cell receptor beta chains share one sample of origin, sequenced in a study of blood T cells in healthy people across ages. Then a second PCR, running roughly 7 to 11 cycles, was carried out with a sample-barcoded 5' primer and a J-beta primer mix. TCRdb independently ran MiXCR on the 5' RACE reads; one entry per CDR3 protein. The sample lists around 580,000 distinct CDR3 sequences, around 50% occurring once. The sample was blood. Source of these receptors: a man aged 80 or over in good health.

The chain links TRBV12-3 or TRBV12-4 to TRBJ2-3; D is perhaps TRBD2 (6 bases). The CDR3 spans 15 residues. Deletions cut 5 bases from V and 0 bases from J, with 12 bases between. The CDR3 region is CASSQRGLSTDTQYF. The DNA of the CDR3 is TGTGCCAGCAGTCAAAGGGGACTTAGCACAGATACGCAGTATTTT.

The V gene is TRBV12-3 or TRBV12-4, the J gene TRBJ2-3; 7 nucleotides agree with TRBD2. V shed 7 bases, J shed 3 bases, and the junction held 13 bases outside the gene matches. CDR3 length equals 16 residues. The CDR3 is CASISWGGRFTDTQYF. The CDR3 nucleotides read TGTGCCAGCATCTCTTGGGGGGGGAGGTTTACAGATACGCAGTATTTT.

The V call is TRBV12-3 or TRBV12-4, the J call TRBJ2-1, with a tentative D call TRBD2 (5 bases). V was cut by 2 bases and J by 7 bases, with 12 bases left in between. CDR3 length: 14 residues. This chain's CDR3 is CASSLSRAGNEQFF. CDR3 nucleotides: TGTGCCAGCAGTTTATCGAGGGCCGGGAATGAGCAGTTCTTC.

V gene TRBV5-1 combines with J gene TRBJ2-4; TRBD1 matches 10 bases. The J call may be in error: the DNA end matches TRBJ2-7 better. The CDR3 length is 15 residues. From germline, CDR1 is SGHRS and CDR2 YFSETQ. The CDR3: CASSYGQGGSYEQYF. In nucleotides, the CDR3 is TGCGCCAGCAGCTATGGACAGGGGGGTTCCTACGAGCAGTACTTC.

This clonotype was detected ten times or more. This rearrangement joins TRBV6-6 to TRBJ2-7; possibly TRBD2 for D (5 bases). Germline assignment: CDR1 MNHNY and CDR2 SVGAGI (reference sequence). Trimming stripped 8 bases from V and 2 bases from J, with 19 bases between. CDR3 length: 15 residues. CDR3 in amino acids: CASSPGVARTYEQYF. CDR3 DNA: TGTGCCAGCTCCCCCGGGGTAGCGCGTACCTACGAGCAGTACTTC.

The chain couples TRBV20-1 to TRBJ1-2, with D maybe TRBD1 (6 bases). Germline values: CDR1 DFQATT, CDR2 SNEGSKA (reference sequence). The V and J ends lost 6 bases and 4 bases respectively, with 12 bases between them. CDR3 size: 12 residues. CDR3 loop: CSALGQVYGYTF. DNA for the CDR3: TGCAGTGCCCTGGGACAAGTCTATGGCTACACCTTC.

This CDR3 is CATSRDRDGGDNEQFF. Written as DNA, the CDR3 is TGTGCCACCAGCAGAGACCGGGACGGAGGAGACAATGAGCAGTTCTTC. The chain combines TRBV15 with TRBJ2-1; tentatively, D is TRBD1 or TRBD2 (5 bases each). This CDR3 contains 16 residues. V dropped 0 bases and J dropped 5 bases, with 14 bases sitting between them. Germline CDR1 LNHNV, CDR2 YYDKDF (reference sequence). Full variable domain (rest looked up from reference TRBV15 and TRBJ2-1): DAMVIQNPRYQVTQFGKPVTLSCSQTLNHNVMYWYQQKSSQAPKLLFHYYDKDFNNEADTPDNFQSRRPNTSFCFLDIRSPGLGDTAMYLCATSRDRDGGDNEQFFGPGTRLTVL.

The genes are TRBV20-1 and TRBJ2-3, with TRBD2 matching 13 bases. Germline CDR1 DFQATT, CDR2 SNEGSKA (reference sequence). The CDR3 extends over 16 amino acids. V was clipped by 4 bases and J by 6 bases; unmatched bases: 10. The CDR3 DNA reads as TGCAGTGCTACGACGGGACTAGCGGGACTTAGGGATACGCAGTATTTT. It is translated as CSATTGLAGLRDTQYF.

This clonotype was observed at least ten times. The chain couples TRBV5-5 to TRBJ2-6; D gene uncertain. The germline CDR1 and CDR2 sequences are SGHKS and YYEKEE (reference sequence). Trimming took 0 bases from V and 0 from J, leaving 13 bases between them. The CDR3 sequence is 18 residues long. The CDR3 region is CASSLAPFGSSGANVLTF. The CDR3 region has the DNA TGTGCCAGCAGCTTGGCCCCCTTCGGCAGCTCTGGGGCCAACGTCCTGACTTTC.

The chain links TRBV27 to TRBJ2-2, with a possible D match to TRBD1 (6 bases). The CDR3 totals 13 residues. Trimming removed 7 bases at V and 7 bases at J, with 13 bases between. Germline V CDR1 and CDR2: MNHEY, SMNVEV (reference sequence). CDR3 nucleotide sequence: TGTGCCAGCACCCCCAGGGGCTACGGGGAGCTGTTTTTT. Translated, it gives CASTPRGYGELFF.

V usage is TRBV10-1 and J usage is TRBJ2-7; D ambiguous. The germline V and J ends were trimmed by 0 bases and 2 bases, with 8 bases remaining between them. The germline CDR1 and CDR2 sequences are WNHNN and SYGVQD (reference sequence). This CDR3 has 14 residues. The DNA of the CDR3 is TGCGCCAGCAGTGAGTCGTGGGCTCCCTACGAGCAGTACTTC. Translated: CASSESWAPYEQYF.

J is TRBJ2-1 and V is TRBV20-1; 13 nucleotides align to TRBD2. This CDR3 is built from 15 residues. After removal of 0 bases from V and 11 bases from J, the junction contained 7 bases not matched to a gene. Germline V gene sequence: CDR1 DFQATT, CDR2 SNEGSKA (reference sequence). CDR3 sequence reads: CSARETSGGTIKQFF. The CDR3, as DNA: TGCAGTGCTAGAGAGACTAGCGGGGGGACTATAAAGCAGTTCTTC.

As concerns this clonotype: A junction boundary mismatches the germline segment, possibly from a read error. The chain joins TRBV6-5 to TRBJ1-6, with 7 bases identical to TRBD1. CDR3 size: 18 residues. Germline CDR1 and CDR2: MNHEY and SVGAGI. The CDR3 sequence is CAGSYSPRYRGLNSPLHF. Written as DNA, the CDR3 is TGTGCCGGCAGTTACTCTCCCCGCTACAGGGGCCTTAATTCACCCCTCCACTTT.

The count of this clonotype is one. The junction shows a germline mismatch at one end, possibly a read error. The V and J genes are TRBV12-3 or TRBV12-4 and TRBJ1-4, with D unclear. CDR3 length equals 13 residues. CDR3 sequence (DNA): TGTGCCAGCACCCGGTTGAGGGATGAAGAACTGTTTTTT. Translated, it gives CASTRLRDEELFF.

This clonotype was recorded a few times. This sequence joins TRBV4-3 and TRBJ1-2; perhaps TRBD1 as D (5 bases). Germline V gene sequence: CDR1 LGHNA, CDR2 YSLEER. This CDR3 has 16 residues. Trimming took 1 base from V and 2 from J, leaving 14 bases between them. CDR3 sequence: CASSQVGRALNYGYTF. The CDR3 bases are TGCGCCAGCAGCCAAGTGGGACGTGCCTTGAACTATGGCTACACCTTC.

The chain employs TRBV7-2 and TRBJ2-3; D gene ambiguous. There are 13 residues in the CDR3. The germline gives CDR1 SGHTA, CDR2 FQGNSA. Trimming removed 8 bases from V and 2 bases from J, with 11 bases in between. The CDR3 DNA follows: TGTGCCAGCGGTCCGGCAGTCACAGATACGCAGTATTTT. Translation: CASGPAVTDTQYF. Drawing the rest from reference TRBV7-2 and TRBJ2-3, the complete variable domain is GAGVSQSPSNKVTEKGKDVELRCDPISGHTALYWYRQSLGQGLEFLIYFQGNSAPDKSGLPSDRFSAERTGGSVSTLTIQRTQQEDSAVYLCASGPAVTDTQYFGPGTRLTVL.

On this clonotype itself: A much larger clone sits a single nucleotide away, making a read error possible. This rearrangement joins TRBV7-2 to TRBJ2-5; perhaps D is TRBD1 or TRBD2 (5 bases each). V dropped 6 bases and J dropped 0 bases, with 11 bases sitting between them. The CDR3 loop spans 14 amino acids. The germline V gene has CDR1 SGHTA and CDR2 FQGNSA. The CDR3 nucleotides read TGTGCCAGCAGTTTGTGGGGGAACCAAGAGACCCAGTACTTC. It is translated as CASSLWGNQETQYF.

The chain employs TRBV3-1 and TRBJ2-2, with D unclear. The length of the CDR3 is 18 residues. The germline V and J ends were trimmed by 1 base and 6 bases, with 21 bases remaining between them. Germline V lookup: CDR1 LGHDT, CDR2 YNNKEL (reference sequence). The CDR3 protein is CASSQVDPRLLGPGELFF. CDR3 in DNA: TGTGCCAGCAGCCAAGTTGACCCTAGGTTACTGGGTCCCGGGGAGCTGTTTTTT.

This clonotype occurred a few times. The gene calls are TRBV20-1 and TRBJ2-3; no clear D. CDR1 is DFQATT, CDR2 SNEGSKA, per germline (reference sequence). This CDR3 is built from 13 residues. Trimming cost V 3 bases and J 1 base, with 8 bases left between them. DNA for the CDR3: TGCAGTGCTAGCCGGGCGGGCACAGATACGCAGTATTTT. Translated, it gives CSASRAGTDTQYF.

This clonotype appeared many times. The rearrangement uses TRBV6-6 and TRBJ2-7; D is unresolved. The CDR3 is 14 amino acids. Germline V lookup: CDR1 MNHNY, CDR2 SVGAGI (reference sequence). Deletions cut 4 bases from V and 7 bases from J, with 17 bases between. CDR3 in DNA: TGTGCCAGCAGTTCCCTACTTGCCCTGTGGGAGCAGTACTTC. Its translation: CASSSLLALWEQYF.

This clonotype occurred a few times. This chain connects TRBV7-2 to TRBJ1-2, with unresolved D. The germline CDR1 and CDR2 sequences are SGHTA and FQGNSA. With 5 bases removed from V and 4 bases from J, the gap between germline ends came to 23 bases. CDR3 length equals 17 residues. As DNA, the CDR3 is TGTGCCAGCAGCCCTCCCGGATCCCCGGGATTAGGCTATGGCTACACCTTC. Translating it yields CASSPPGSPGLGYGYTF.

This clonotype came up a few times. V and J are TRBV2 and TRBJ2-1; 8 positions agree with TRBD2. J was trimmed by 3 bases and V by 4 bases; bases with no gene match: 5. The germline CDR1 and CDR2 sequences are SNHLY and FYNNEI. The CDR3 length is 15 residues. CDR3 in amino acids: CASSGSGGIYNEQFF. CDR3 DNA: TGTGCCAGCAGTGGTTCGGGGGGGATCTACAATGAGCAGTTCTTC.

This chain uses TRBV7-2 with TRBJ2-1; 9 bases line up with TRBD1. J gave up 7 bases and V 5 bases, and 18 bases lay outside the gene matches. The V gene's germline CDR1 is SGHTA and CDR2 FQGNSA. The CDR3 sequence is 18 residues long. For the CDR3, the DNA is TGTGCCAGCAGCACCCGGGCCTTGGGGACAGGGACTCGAAATGAGCAGTTCTTC. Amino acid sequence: CASSTRALGTGTRNEQFF.

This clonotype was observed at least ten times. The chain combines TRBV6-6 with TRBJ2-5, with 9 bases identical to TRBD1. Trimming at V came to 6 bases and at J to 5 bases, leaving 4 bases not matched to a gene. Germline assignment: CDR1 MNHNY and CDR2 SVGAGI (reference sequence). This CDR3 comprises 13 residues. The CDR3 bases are TGTGCCAGCAGAGGACAGGGGCTGGAGACCCAGTACTTC. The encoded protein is CASRGQGLETQYF.

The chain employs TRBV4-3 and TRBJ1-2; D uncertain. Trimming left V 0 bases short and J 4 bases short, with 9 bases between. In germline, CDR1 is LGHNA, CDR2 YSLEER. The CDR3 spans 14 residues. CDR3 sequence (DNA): TGCGCCAGCAGCCAAGATTATGACCCCTATGGCTACACCTTC. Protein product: CASSQDYDPYGYTF.